This T cell receptor beta chain was identified during a study of control samples from healthy donors and cancer patients (dated by TCRdb to about 2020). With regard to this clone: Which antigen it targets is not known. It has no much larger one-base neighbor in the sample; base qualities were not kept.

The library was made by the immunoSEQ multiplex PCR assay. The table was pulled from immuneACCESS by TCRdb, which kept in-frame rearrangements only. Such tables lose some clones; where checked, under half of the loss comes from unresolved V genes, and the rest has no known cause. The sample table holds over 150,000 clones, of which just under 95% were seen once. The ten largest clones represent 5% to 6.5% of the sample. Source material: blood. The sequence was obtained from a man between 40 and 49 years old in good health.

The CDR3 has the sequence CASSTNGRTDTQYF. The sequenced DNA is TGTGCCAGTAGTACGAACGGAAGAACAGATACGCAGTATTTT. Recombination joined TRBV19 with TRBJ2-3, with an unclear D gene assignment. Spanning cysteine to phenylalanine, the CDR3 consists of 14 amino acids. Just the 42-base CDR3 DNA is kept, in frame starting at base 1. From a lookup of the germline V gene (reference sequence), CDR1 and CDR2 are LNHDA and SQIVND. V sheds 4 bases and J sheds 3 bases, leaving 11 bases between their ends.